This T cell receptor (beta chain) emerged from a study of CD8 T cells in ankylosing spondylitis. Study-wide results and limits: Prior literature has documented some motif variants in synovial fluid and blood from reactive arthritis. It appeared that ankylosing spondylitis blood was characterized by a TCR beta motif of about eight highly homologous variants. Matched synovial fluid from ankylosing spondylitis patients was reported to be enriched for disease-linked clones.

Quantitative molecular-barcoded 5'-RACE generated the TCR beta libraries. TCRdb fed the 5' RACE reads into MiXCR, producing one record per CDR3 protein. The sample records some 130,000 distinct CDR3 sequences, roughly 15% being singletons. Losses at the gene ends were 9 bases for V and 7 bases for J; bases not matched to a gene: 6. The germline gives CDR1 ENHRY, CDR2 SYGVKD. This CDR3 has 15 amino acids. At least ten counts were recorded for this clonotype. Its target is not known. The sample was blood, either unsorted or a sorted T cell fraction (not recorded which). The clonotype comes from a female donor with ankylosing spondylitis or in good health (not recorded which). The J gene is TRBJ2-1, the V gene TRBV10-3; 16 bases agree with TRBD2. Here the CDR3 DNA reads TGTGCCATGGGACTAGCGGGAGGGCCCAGGAATGAGCAGTTCTTC. Protein: CAMGLAGGPRNEQFF.